This T cell receptor (beta chain) was sequenced in a study of T cell responses to AZD1222 COVID-19 vaccine. Germline values: CDR1 SGHAT, CDR2 FQNNGV. CDR3 length equals 14 residues. V lost 1 base and J 3 bases, leaving 10 bases between the germline ends. The study's findings and limits: Compared with day 0, the breadth and depth of the Spike-specific TCR repertoire rose significantly after two doses of AZD1222. As reported, nearly half of all spike-specific TCRs target variant regions that are unmutated.

With regard to this clone: Its antigen is still unknown.

The repertoire was sequenced with immunoSEQ multiplex PCR; TCRdb's copy has only in-frame clones and lacks some. This table holds 130,000 or so clones, approximately 82% found once. V usage is TRBV11-2 and J usage is TRBJ2-7; D is uncertain. The specimen comprised peripheral blood, sampled 28 days after the second AZD1222 dose. This clonotype was obtained from an adult who received the AZD1222 COVID-19 vaccine. CDR3 loop: CASSLAPKLYEQYF. The DNA of the CDR3 is TGTGCCAGCAGCTTAGCGCCCAAACTCTACGAGCAGTACTTC.